The source of this T cell receptor (beta chain) is a study of neurological immune-mediated disorders. Overall study results and limits: HTLV-1-associated myelopathy displayed the greatest TCR clonal expansion, and multiple sclerosis exhibited the smallest, lower than that of healthy controls. Private repertoires in all groups were suggested by the absence of shared CDR3 amino acid sequences among expanded clones across subjects.

The cDNA was produced through 5'RACE with 10-nucleotide random UMIs. TCRdb used MiXCR to reprocess the 5' RACE reads, holding one entry per CDR3 protein. The sample contains nearly 45,000 distinct CDR3 sequences, roughly 12% of which appear only once. This clonotype was found many times. Its target is unknown. The CDR3 totals 15 residues. V was shortened by 2 bases and J by 0 bases, with 11 bases between the two germline ends. The germline CDR1 and CDR2 sequences are SGHRS and YFSETQ. Unsorted libraries used 2 million PBMCs kept at -80 degrees C. The material sequenced was PBMCs. The sequence derives from a female donor in good health. V usage is TRBV5-1 and J usage is TRBJ1-1, with D hard to call. This CDR3 is CASSFSGDMNTEAFF. In DNA form, the CDR3 reads TGCGCCAGCAGCTTTTCTGGGGATATGAACACTGAAGCTTTCTTT.